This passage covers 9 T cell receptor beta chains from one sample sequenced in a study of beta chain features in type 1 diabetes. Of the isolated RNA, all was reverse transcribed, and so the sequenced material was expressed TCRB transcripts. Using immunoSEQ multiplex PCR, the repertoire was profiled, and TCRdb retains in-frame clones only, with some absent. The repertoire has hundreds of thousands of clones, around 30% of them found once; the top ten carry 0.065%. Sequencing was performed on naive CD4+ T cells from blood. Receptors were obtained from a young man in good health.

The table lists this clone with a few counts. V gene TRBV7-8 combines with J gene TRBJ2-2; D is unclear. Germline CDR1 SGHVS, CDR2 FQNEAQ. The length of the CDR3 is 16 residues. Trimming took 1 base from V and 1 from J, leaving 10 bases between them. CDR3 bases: TGTGCCAGCAGCTTAGAAAGGAGATTGAACACCGGGGAGCTGTTTTTT. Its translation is CASSLERRLNTGELFF.

The CDR3 nucleotides read TGTGCCTGGAGTGCCCATACCTACGAGCAGTACTTC. Translated: CAWSAHTYEQYF. The chain carries TRBV30 and TRBJ2-7; D uncertain. V was pared by 1 base and J by 2 bases, with 6 bases between. Germline CDR1 GTSNPN, CDR2 SVGIG (reference sequence). The CDR3 is 12 residues long.

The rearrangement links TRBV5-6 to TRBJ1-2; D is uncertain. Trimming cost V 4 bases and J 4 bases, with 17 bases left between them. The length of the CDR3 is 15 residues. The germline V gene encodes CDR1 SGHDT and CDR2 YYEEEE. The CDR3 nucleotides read TGTGCCAGCAGCCTTGTTAAGGGAGAGATCTATGGCTACACCTTC. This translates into CASSLVKGEIYGYTF.

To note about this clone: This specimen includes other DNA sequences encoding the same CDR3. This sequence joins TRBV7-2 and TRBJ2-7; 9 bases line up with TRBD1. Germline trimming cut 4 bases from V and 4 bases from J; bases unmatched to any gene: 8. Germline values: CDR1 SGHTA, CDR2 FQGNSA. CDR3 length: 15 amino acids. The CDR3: CASSSGTGSSYEQYF. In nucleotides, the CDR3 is TGTGCCAGCAGCTCCGGGACAGGGTCGTCATACGAGCAGTACTTC.

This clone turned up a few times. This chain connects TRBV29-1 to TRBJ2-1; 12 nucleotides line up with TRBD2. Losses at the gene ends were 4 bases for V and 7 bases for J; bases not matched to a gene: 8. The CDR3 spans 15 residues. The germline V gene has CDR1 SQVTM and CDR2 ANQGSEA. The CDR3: CSVAVTSGRTNEQFF. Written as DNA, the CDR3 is TGCAGCGTTGCCGTCACTAGCGGGAGGACGAATGAGCAGTTCTTC.

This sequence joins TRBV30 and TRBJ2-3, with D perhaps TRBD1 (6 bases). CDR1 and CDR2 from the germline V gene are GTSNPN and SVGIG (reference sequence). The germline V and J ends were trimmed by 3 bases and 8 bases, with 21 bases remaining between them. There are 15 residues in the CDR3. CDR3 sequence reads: CAWSVQGNLRVTQYF. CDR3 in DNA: TGTGCCTGGAGCGTTCAGGGGAATCTTCGGGTTACGCAGTATTTT.

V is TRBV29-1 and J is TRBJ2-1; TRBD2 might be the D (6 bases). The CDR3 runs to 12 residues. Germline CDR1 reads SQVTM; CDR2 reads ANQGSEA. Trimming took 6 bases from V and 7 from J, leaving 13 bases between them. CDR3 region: CSVMGGGNEQFF. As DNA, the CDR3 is TGCAGCGTAATGGGGGGTGGAAATGAGCAGTTCTTC.

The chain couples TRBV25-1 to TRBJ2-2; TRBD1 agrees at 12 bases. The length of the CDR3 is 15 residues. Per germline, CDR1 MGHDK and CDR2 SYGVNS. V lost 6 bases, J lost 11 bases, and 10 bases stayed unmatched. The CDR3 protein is CASRGQGAIAGELFF. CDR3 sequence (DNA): TGTGCCAGCAGGGGACAGGGGGCAATAGCTGGAGAGCTGTTTTTT.

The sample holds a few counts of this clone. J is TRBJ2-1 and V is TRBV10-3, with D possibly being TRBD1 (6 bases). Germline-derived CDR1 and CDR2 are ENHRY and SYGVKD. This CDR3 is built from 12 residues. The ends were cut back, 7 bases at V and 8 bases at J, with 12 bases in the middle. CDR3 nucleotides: TGTGCCATCACTGTACAGGGACATGAGCAGTTCTTC. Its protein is CAITVQGHEQFF.